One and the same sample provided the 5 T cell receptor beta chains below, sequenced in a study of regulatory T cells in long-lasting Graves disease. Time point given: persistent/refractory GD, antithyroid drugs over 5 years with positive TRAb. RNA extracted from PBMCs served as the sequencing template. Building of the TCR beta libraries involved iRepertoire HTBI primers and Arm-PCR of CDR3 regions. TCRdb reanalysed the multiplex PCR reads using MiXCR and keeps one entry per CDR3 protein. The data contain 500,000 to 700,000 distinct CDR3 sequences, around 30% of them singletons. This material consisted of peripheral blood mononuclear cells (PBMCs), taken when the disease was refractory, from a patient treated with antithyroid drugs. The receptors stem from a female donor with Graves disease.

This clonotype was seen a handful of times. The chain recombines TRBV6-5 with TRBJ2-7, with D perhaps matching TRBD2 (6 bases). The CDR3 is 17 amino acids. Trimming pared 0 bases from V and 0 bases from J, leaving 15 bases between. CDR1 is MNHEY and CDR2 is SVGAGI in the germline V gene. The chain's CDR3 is CASSYSQWGGDSYEQYF. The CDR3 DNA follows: TGTGCCAGCAGTTACTCGCAATGGGGCGGGGACTCCTACGAGCAGTACTTC.

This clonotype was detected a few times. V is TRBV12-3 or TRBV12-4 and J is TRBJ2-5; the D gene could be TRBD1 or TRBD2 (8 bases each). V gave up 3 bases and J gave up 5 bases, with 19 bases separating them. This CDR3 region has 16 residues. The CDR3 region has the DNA TGTGCCAGCAGTTTCGGGGCAGGGGGCGGGGGGGAGACCCAGTACTTC. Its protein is CASSFGAGGGGETQYF.

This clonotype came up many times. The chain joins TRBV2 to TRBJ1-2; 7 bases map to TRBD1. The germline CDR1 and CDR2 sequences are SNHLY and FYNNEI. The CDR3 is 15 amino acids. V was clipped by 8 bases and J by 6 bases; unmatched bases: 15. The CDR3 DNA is TGTGCCAGCGGGTGGGGGCAGGGGACAGAGAATGGCTACACCTTC. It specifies CASGWGQGTENGYTF.

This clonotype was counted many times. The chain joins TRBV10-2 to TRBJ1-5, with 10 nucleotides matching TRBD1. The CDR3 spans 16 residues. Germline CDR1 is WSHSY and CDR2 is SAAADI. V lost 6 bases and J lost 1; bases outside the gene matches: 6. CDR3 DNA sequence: TGCGCCAGCAGCCCCGGGACAGGGGTAAGCAATCAGCCCCAGCATTTT. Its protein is CASSPGTGVSNQPQHF.

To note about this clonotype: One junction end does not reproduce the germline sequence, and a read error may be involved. The CDR3: CVSIQTGEDTEAFF. CDR3 sequence (DNA): TGTGTCAGTATCCAGACAGGGGAGGACACTGAAGCTTTCTTT. V is TRBV19 and J is TRBJ1-1; 8 positions match TRBD1. The germline gives CDR1 LNHDA, CDR2 SQIVND (reference sequence). The CDR3 spans 14 residues.